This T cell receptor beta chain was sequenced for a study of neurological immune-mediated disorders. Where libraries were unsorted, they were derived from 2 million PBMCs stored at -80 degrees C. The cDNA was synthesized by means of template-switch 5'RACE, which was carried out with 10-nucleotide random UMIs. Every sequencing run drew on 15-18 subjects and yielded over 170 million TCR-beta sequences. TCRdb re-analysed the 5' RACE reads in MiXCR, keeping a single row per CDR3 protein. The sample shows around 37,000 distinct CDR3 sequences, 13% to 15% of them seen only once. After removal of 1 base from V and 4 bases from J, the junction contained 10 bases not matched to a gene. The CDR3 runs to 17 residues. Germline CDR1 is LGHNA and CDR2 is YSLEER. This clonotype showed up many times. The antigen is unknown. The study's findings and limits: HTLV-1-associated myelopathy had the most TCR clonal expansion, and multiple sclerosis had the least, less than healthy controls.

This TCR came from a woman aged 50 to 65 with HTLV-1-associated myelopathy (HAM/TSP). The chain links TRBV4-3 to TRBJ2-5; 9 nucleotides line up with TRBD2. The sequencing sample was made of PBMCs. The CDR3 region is CASSQATGTSRGETQYF. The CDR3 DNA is TGCGCCAGCAGCCAAGCCACCGGGACTAGCAGAGGAGAGACCCAGTACTTC.